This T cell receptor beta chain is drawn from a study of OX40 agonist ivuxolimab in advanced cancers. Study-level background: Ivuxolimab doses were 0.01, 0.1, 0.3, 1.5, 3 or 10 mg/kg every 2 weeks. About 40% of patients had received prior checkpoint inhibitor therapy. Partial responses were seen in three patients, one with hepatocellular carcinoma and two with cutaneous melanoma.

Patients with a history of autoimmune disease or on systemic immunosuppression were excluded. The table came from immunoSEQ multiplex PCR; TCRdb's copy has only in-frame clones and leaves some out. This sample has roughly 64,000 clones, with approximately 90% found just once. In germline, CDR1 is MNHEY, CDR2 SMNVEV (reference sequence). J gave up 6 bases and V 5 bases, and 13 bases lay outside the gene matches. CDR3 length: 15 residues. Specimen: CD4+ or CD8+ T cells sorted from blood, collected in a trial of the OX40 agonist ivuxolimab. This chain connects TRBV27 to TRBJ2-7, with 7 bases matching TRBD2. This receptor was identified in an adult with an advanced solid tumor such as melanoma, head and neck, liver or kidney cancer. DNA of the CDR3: TGTGCCAGCAGTGCCCTGACTAGCTCCCGGGGCGAGCAGTACTTC. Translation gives CASSALTSSRGEQYF.